This TCR beta chain is from a study of response to subunit inactivated influenza vaccine. This clonotype was recorded at least ten times. The germline gives CDR1 MDHEN, CDR2 SYDVKM. With V trimmed by 8 bases and J by 8 bases, 6 bases remained unmatched. CDR3 size: 14 residues. TCRdb re-called the RT-PCR reads through MiXCR, storing one row per CDR3 protein. This sample has 530,000 or so distinct CDR3 sequences; 14% occur once, and the top ten carry around 10%. The TCR was taken from a man aged 45-65 years who received an inactivated influenza vaccine. This material consisted of PBMCs from blood, taken about 11 days after vaccination. The chain joins TRBV28 to TRBJ1-6, with TRBD1 matching over 10 bases. CDR3 DNA: TGTGCCAGCGAGCCCGGGACAGGGGATTCACCCCTCCACTTT. It specifies CASEPGTGDSPLHF.